This T cell receptor (beta chain) stems from a study of long-term antiretroviral therapy in people with HIV. The assay used was immunoSEQ (version v3.0), run at survey level. The table came from immunoSEQ multiplex PCR; TCRdb's copy has only in-frame clones and leaves some out. The sample holds approximately 15,000 clones, about 84% seen once. Findings of the study overall: Samples were collected from about 2003 to 2018 under possibly less effective ART regimens. When set beside controls, HIV repertoires had CDR3 length ranges that were narrower.

Points on this clone: Its matching antigen is unknown.

The specimen comprised unsorted PBMCs, sampled 0.1 years before starting antiretroviral therapy. This TCR came from a man between 18 and 35 years old with HIV.

The DNA for the CDR3 is TGCAGTGCTAGTTATCCAGATACGCAGTATTTT. It yields the protein CSASYPDTQYF. This sequence joins TRBV20-1 and TRBJ2-3; no clear D. V lost 3 bases and J lost 4, with 5 bases in between. Germline V gene lookup returns CDR1 DFQATT and CDR2 SNEGSKA (reference sequence). The CDR3 totals 11 residues.